The following is a T cell receptor beta chain sequence with its context. What it recognizes is unknown. The data derive from a study of graft-versus-host responses after intestinal transplantation. CDR3 length equals 13 residues. CDR1 and CDR2 from the germline V gene are LNHDA and SQIVND (reference sequence). J gave up 1 base and V 7 bases, and 2 bases lay outside the gene matches. Study observations and caveats: Early post-transplant falls in HvG clones accompanied the peak levels of circulating GvH clones. GvH clones occurred in recipient marrow; some first appeared in ileum or blood.

Here immunoSEQ multiplex PCR was the method, and the copy in TCRdb shows in-frame clones only, minus some. The table shows 20,000 to 30,000 clones, with 80% to 90% occurring only once. The sample here was PBMCs, taken 450 to 480 days after intestinal transplant. This chain connects TRBV19 to TRBJ1-1; 8 bases are a match to TRBD1. The TCR comes from a human patient who received an intestinal transplant, so some T cells may come from the graft donor. CDR3 sequence (DNA): TGTGCCAGTACTACAGGGGGGAACACTGAAGCTTTCTTT. Protein sequence: CASTTGGNTEAFF.